The 5 T cell receptor beta chains presented below share a single source sample, sequenced in a study of blood T cell repertoires in COVID-19. The repertoire was sequenced with immunoSEQ multiplex PCR; TCRdb's copy has only in-frame clones and lacks some. This sample has 15,000 to 20,000 clones, with roughly 89% found just once. Sequenced: peripheral blood. The receptors originated from a man aged 55 to 70 with active COVID-19.

The rearrangement links TRBV27 to TRBJ1-2; D is unresolved. The ends were cut back, 2 bases at V and 4 bases at J, with 11 bases in the middle. The CDR3 covers 14 residues. Germline-derived CDR1 and CDR2 are MNHEY and SMNVEV (reference sequence). CDR3 region: CASSLDILSYGYTF. The CDR3 DNA reads TGTGCCAGCAGTTTAGACATTTTATCCTATGGCTACACCTTC.

The chain combines TRBV7-2 with TRBJ1-1; unclear D gene. The germline gives CDR1 SGHTA, CDR2 FQGNSA. Trimming removed 0 bases from V and 1 base from J, with 3 bases in between. The CDR3 is 13 residues long. The CDR3 region has the DNA TGTGCCAGCAGCTTAGCCAGGAACACTGAAGCTTTCTTT. Translating it yields CASSLARNTEAFF.

The CDR3: CATSDPMPNEQFF. The CDR3 DNA reads TGTGCCACCAGTGATCCTATGCCGAATGAGCAGTTCTTC. V and J are TRBV24-1 and TRBJ2-1; D remains ambiguous. The ends were cut back, 3 bases at V and 7 bases at J, with 9 bases in the middle. The CDR3 spans 13 residues. Germline CDR1 and CDR2: KGHDR and SFDVKD.

This chain connects TRBV29-1 to TRBJ2-3; 8 bases match TRBD2. Germline V gene data show CDR1 as SQVTM and CDR2 as ANQGSEA. V trimming: 3 bases; J trimming: 4 bases; junction bases outside the gene matches: 6. CDR3 length equals 14 residues. CDR3 sequence (DNA): TGCAGCGTTGATCGGACTAGCCGGTCAGATACGCAGTATTTT. Its protein is CSVDRTSRSDTQYF.

V is TRBV7-6 and J is TRBJ1-2; D is possibly TRBD1 (5 bases). The length of the CDR3 is 16 residues. Germline V gene sequence: CDR1 SGHVS, CDR2 FNYEAQ. Trimming left V 1 base short and J 7 bases short, with 19 bases between. The CDR3 DNA follows: TGTGCCAGCAGCTTAGTACTAGGGGAGGCAGTAGGTGGCTACACCTTC. It encodes CASSLVLGEAVGGYTF.